This T cell receptor beta chain came from a study of T cells after yellow fever vaccination. This clonotype was recorded many times. As yet, its antigen is unknown. The V gene lost 2 bases and the J gene lost 4 bases, with 18 bases spanning the gap. CDR1 is DFQATT, CDR2 SNEGSKA, per germline (reference sequence). The CDR3 is 16 residues long. Making TCR cDNA involved 5'RACE template switching, which added UMIs and a universal primer site. TCRdb analysed the 5' RACE reads with MiXCR anew, one entry per CDR3 protein. This table has some 29,000 distinct CDR3 sequences, 5% to 6% appearing once. General observations from the study: Weaker, the secondary response peaked sooner, at day 5 versus 15. Repertoires obtained by FACS sorting could include abundant clonotypes that entered as contaminants from the bulk population. A large majority of primary-vaccination clones showed up again after the booster (96% CD4, about 87% CD8).

The J gene is TRBJ2-1, the V gene TRBV20-1; tentatively, D is TRBD2 (6 bases). The sequencing here drew on CD8+ T cells sorted from PBMCs, taken 10 days after the yellow fever booster vaccination. This TCR was sampled from a man aged 25 to 40 who received the YFV17D yellow fever vaccine. CDR3 region: CSARQLEGFFYNEQFF. The CDR3 DNA follows: TGCAGTGCTAGACAGCTGGAGGGTTTTTTTTACAATGAGCAGTTCTTC.